This TCR beta chain was sequenced during a study of blood T cell repertoires in COVID-19. Overall study: The study drew acute and convalescent COVID-19 samples from the United States, Italy and Spain. Sources were T cells, B-cell-depleted T cells, or PBMCs; the material itself was cDNA or gDNA.

J gave up 2 bases and V 0 bases, and 4 bases lay outside the gene matches. The CDR3 runs to 16 residues. Germline CDR1 and CDR2: SGHDT and YYEEEE. Per the original data handling: For nucleated cells, counts were estimated from reference gene primer amplification. This table comes from immunoSEQ multiplex PCR, and its TCRdb copy is limited to in-frame clones, with some not included. The DNA gave D and trimming, while V, J and clone size come from that table. The sample records about 490,000 clones, 75% to 90% being singletons. The V call is TRBV5-6, the J call TRBJ2-7, with 11 bases fitting TRBD2. Sequenced sample: peripheral blood. The receptor was derived from a human donor in a cohort sampled during active COVID-19. Here the CDR3 DNA reads TGTGCCAGCAGCTTGGGAGTGACTAGCGGGGCCTACGAGCAGTACTTC. Translating gives CASSLGVTSGAYEQYF.